This T cell receptor (beta chain) derives from a study of cytotoxic CD8 clonotypes in ibrutinib-treated CLL. Study summary: Following a median roughly 12 months of treatment, with a range of 6 to 36, response samples were taken. Productive templates averaged around 260,000 per sample, and productive rearrangements 94,082.

General study findings and limits: Ibrutinib response saw clonality rise, and progression saw it return toward baseline.

This clone appeared a single time. The antigen is unknown. With sequencing, the targeted depth ranged from 1 in 200,000 to 1 in 1 million T cells. Repertoires were generated with immunoSEQ multiplex PCR, while TCRdb's copy carries only in-frame clones and drops some. This table holds about 60,000 clones, roughly 49% found once. The CDR3 runs to 16 residues. Trimming removed 4 bases from V and 0 bases from J; junction bases left unmatched: 9. From germline, CDR1 is SGHNT and CDR2 YYREEE (reference sequence). The origin of this receptor is a human donor with chronic lymphocytic leukemia. The sequenced sample was PBMCs, obtained at disease progression, from a patient treated with ibrutinib. This chain links TRBV5-4 with TRBJ1-2, with 7 bases matching TRBD1. The CDR3 is CASSRDSSLANYGYTF. CDR3 bases: TGTGCCAGCAGCCGGGACAGCTCCTTAGCTAACTATGGCTACACCTTC.